A selection of T cell receptor beta chains follows, all from one sample in a study of vaccination effects on CD4 cells after COVID-19. For these receptors, no antigen is known. Repertoires were generated with immunoSEQ multiplex PCR, while TCRdb's copy carries only in-frame clones and drops some. The sample consists of about 79,000 clones, approximately 74% of them appearing once. The sequenced sample was CD4+ T cells from PBMCs cultured with HCoV-229E spike peptides, obtained before COVID-19 vaccination. The receptors originated from a human donor who received a COVID-19 vaccine. Each CDR3 is given with its conserved first and last residue. A D gene is named only where the DNA matches it firmly.

>TRBV7-8|.
CASSRAGTSGNTIYF
>TRBV24-1|TRBD2
CATSIGGGDPDTQYF
>TRBV2|.
CASTGVLQETQYF
>TRBV7-2|.
CASSFSTGNYGYTF
>TRBV6-6|.
CASTGYASTDTQYF
>TRBV30|TRBD1
CAWSKAGTGLETQYF
>TRBV19|.
CASSTKRSDNEKLFF
>TRBV19|TRBD1
CASSFQGQVNNEQFF
>TRBV5-1|TRBD2
CASSLAPSGGRTTSTDTQYF
>TRBV18|.
CASSPHAYTAVAATEAFF
>TRBV4-2|.
CASSQGPGEGNEQFF
>TRBV27|.
CASSLRAGWDEKLFF
>TRBV5-1|.
CASSLAADGYTF
>TRBV3-1/TRBV3-2|.
CASSPGQNYGYTF
>TRBV19|.
CASSNPADPMNTEAFF
>TRBV5-4|TRBD1
CASSIQGVNTEAFF
>TRBV7-9|.
CASSSTSTNEKLFF
>TRBV6-2/TRBV6-3|.
CASSYSSKSPGTEAFF
>TRBV2|.
CASSFGGARNQPQHF
>TRBV24-1|.
CATSDSGQPPVDTQYF
>TRBV19|.
CASRTLAGELFF
>TRBV30|.
CAWGGRGTTGELFF
>TRBV5-1|.
CASSPQANTGELFF
>TRBV4-2|TRBD1
CASSQPGQGLLAEAFF
>TRBV4-3|.
CASSPTLMNTEAFF
>TRBV6-5|.
CASKNTGPGSTEAFF
>TRBV9|TRBD2
CASSVVGGGATRAYNEQFF
>TRBV9|TRBD2
CASTGTSDTGELFF
>TRBV18|.
CASSQSLDRSDYGYTF
>TRBV27|.
CASSATLGSGYTF
>TRBV12-3/TRBV12-4|.
CASSFRAGTEAFF
>TRBV12-3/TRBV12-4|.
CASRESSYNEQFF
>TRBV3-1/TRBV3-2|.
CASSRDTGELFF
>TRBV24-1|.
CASGTGDNQPQHF
>TRBV5-6|.
CASSSTRGTDTQYF
>TRBV7-3|.
CASSGDPQTGELFF
>TRBV28|.
CASGKGGTKNIQYF
>TRBV28|.
CASSFGYSQHF
>TRBV9|.
CASSARGDSGANVLTF
>TRBV19|.
CASSRGPLDTQYF
>TRBV24-1|TRBD1
CATSDPTGRTDTQYF
>TRBV5-5|TRBD1
CASSPWTGDQETQYF
>TRBV2|.
CASRVNYGYTF
>TRBV27|.
CASRTANYGYTF
>TRBV27|.
CASSPGGGAAGNTIYF
>TRBV4-1|.
CASSQDEGSSYNSPLHF
>TRBV18|.
CASSPPSTTETQYF
>TRBV24-1|.
CATSEGGSTSQDTQYF
>TRBV10-2|.
CASSESGSPGSGNTIYF
>TRBV5-8|TRBD1
CASSVKDRAIPSNQPQHF
>TRBV5-1|.
CASSLAGFLSGNTIYF